These 3 T cell receptor beta chains came from one sample sequenced in a study of memory CD4+ T cells and cytomegalovirus serostatus. The repertoire was sequenced with immunoSEQ multiplex PCR; TCRdb's copy has only in-frame clones and lacks some. The sample contains tens of thousands of clones, 74% of which appear only once. The sort gate was single viable CD3+CD4+CD8-CD45RO+ cells for memory CD4+ T cells. The material sequenced was memory CD4+ T cells from blood. Every receptor here comes from an adult in good health and CMV-seropositive.

V and J are TRBV18 and TRBJ1-1, with D maybe TRBD1 (6 bases). The germline V gene has CDR1 KGHSH and CDR2 LQKENI. V was clipped by 3 bases and J by 0 bases, with 14 bases between them. CDR3 length: 16 amino acids. The CDR3 DNA reads as TGTGCCAGCTCACCGGGGCAGGGGATAATGAACACTGAAGCTTTCTTT. The encoded protein is CASSPGQGIMNTEAFF. Variable domain in full (rest from reference TRBV18 and TRBJ1-1): NAGVMQNPRHLVRRRGQEARLRCSPMKGHSHVYWYRQLPEEGLKFMVYLQKENIIDESGMPKERFSAEFPKEGPSILRIQQVVRGDSAAYFCASSPGQGIMNTEAFFGQGTRLTVV.

This rearrangement joins TRBV11-2 to TRBJ1-6; no firm D call. The CDR3 contains 12 residues. The V end was cut by 3 bases, the J end by 7 bases, with 4 bases between. The V gene's germline CDR1 is SGHAT and CDR2 FQNNGV. The DNA for the CDR3 is TGTGCCAGCAGCTTTACGAATTCACCCCTCCACTTT. Amino acids: CASSFTNSPLHF.

This sequence joins TRBV7-3 and TRBJ1-2; perhaps TRBD1 as D (6 bases). Germline V gene sequence: CDR1 SGHTA, CDR2 FQGTGA. V was cut by 4 bases and J by 4 bases, with 13 bases left in between. This CDR3 is 14 amino acids long. CDR3 region: CASSSQTGGYGYTF. The CDR3 DNA reads TGTGCCAGCAGCTCCCAGACAGGAGGCTATGGCTACACCTTC.